This paragraph reports one TCR beta chain. This sample is part of a study of blood T cell repertoires in COVID-19. Study overall: From the United States, Italy and Spain came samples of acute and convalescent COVID-19.

CDR1 is LGHNA, CDR2 YNFKEQ, per germline. V gave up 0 bases and J gave up 0 bases; unmatched junction bases: 16. CDR3 length: 20 residues. The method was immunoSEQ multiplex PCR; TCRdb's version includes in-frame clones alone and lacks a portion of them. The sample carries fewer than 400,000 clones, 80% to 90% recorded once. The cohort comprised adults aged roughly 18 to 95 years residing in under 25 US areas. Material for sequencing was PBMCs or T cells enriched from blood (not recorded which). The chain carries TRBV4-2 and TRBJ2-7; 8 bases are shared with TRBD2. The sequence was obtained from a young man who had recovered from COVID-19. CDR3 sequence (DNA): TGTGCCAGCAGCCAAGATGGACCATGGGGTTCGGGGGGGTACTCCTACGAGCAGTACTTC. It codes for CASSQDGPWGSGGYSYEQYF.